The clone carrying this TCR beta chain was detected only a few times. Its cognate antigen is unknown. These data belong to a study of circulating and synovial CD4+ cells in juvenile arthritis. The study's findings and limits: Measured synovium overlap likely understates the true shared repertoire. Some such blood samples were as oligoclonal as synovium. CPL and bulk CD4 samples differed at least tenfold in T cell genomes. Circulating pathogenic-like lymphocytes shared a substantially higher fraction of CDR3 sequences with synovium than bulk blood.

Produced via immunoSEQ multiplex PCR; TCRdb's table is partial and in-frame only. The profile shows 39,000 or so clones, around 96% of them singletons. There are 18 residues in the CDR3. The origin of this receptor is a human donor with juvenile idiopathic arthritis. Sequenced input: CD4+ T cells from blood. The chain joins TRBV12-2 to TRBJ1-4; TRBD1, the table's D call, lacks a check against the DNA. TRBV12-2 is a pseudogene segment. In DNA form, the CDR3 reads TGTGCAAGTCGCCCAAGTAGGCCAGGGAAAGGGCCTAATGAAAAACTGTTTTTT. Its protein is CASRPSRPGKGPNEKLFF.